The next 27 T cell receptor beta chains were all read from a single sample in a study of T-cell memory formation after mild COVID-19. TCRdb re-analysed the 5' RACE reads in MiXCR, keeping a single row per CDR3 protein. Of fewer than 550,000 distinct CDR3 sequences in the sample, roughly 20% are singletons; the top ten hold 7.5% to 10%. What was sequenced was PBMCs or a T cell subset sorted from them (not recorded which). These receptors all stem from an adult woman who had mild COVID-19 (a few samples of this study predate the infection). Cell type and time point are not known.

The table lists this clonotype with many counts. This sequence joins TRBV18 and TRBJ1-1, with unresolved D. Germline loops: CDR1 KGHSH, CDR2 LQKENI. There are 14 residues in the CDR3. Deletions cut 2 bases from V and 1 base from J, with 8 bases between. CDR3 DNA: TGTGCCAGCTCACCAGGGAGGAAGAACACTGAAGCTTTCTTT. Its translation: CASSPGRKNTEAFF.

This clonotype was recorded at least ten times. The chain joins TRBV4-1 to TRBJ2-2; D gene unclear. CDR3 length: 16 amino acids. V shed 1 base and J shed 1 base, with 10 bases lying between them. The V gene's germline CDR1 is MGHRA and CDR2 YSYEKL. CDR3 amino acids: CASSQVLQMNTGELFF. CDR3 DNA sequence: TGCGCCAGCAGCCAAGTTTTACAGATGAACACCGGGGAGCTGTTTTTT.

The chain joins TRBV19 to TRBJ2-1; D is undetermined. V gave up 3 bases and J gave up 4 bases, with 7 bases separating them. From germline, CDR1 is LNHDA and CDR2 SQIVND (reference sequence). The CDR3 consists of 13 residues. CDR3 coding DNA: TGTGCCAGTAGTATGTGGGGATACAATGAGCAGTTCTTC. Translating gives CASSMWGYNEQFF.

In its sample, this clonotype was seen a few times. The CDR3 sequence: CASSARRTSGGSGDTQYF. CDR3 sequence (DNA): TGCGCCAGCAGCGCGCGGAGGACTAGCGGGGGCTCCGGGGATACGCAGTATTTT. The chain is built from TRBV5-1 and TRBJ2-3; 13 positions match TRBD2. The germline gives CDR1 SGHRS, CDR2 YFSETQ. V lost 4 bases and J lost 6; bases outside the gene matches: 14. This CDR3 has 18 amino acids.

The table lists this clonotype with a few counts. The V and J genes are TRBV5-1 and TRBJ2-2; D unclear. This CDR3 is built from 14 residues. The germline gives CDR1 SGHRS, CDR2 YFSETQ. V gave up 6 bases and J gave up 4 bases, with 13 bases separating them. The CDR3 region has the DNA TGCGCCAGCAACGTCAAGGACCTCACCGGGGAGCTGTTTTTT. Translation gives CASNVKDLTGELFF.

The chain combines TRBV12-3 or TRBV12-4 with TRBJ2-2, with 7 bases identical to TRBD1. With 4 bases clipped from V and 1 base from J, the junction kept 3 bases outside the gene matches. The CDR3 has 15 amino acids. CDR3 sequence reads: CASSYGQVNTGELFF. CDR3 nucleotide sequence: TGTGCCAGCAGTTATGGACAGGTGAACACCGGGGAGCTGTTTTTT.

This clonotype was recorded many times. The chain couples TRBV7-9 to TRBJ2-1; D is possibly TRBD1 (5 bases). Trimming took off 5 bases at V and 9 bases at J, with 8 bases between the two ends. The CDR3 loop spans 11 amino acids. Germline assignment: CDR1 SEHNR and CDR2 FQNEAQ (reference sequence). The CDR3 loop reads CASSPQGEQFF. In DNA form, the CDR3 reads TGTGCCAGCAGCCCTCAGGGTGAGCAGTTCTTC.

This clonotype was observed a few times. The V gene is TRBV12-3 or TRBV12-4, the J gene TRBJ2-1; the match to TRBD2 covers 12 bases. J lost 5 bases, V lost 6 bases, and 2 bases had no gene match. The CDR3 contains 14 residues. CDR3 DNA sequence: TGTGCCAGCAGCCGGACTAGCGGGAACAATGAGCAGTTCTTC. It translates to CASSRTSGNNEQFF.

The CDR3 DNA reads as TGTGCCAGCAGCCAAGCCGGGCAGGGGGAGACCCAGTACTTC. This gives the protein CASSQAGQGETQYF. This chain connects TRBV3-1 to TRBJ2-5, with a weak D call TRBD1 (6 bases). This CDR3 has 14 amino acids. Germline-derived CDR1 and CDR2 are LGHDT and YNNKEL (reference sequence). V dropped 1 base and J dropped 5 bases, with 11 bases sitting between them.

This clonotype was detected a few times. The CDR3 DNA follows: TGTGCCAGCAGACAACAGGGAAACATTCAGTACTTC. Its protein product is CASRQQGNIQYF. This chain connects TRBV12-3 or TRBV12-4 to TRBJ2-4; a weak D match, TRBD1 (6 bases). Trimming took off 6 bases at V and 6 bases at J, with 9 bases between the two ends. This CDR3 has 12 amino acids.

Here the CDR3 reads CASILQGAWTEAFF. DNA for the CDR3: TGTGCCAGCATCTTACAGGGGGCCTGGACTGAAGCTTTCTTT. The chain has TRBV6-2 or TRBV6-3 and TRBJ1-1, with TRBD1 matching over 9 bases. The length of the CDR3 is 14 residues. V was clipped by 7 bases and J by 5 bases; unmatched bases: 8. CDR1 and CDR2 from the germline V gene are MNHEY and SVGEGT.

This clonotype was seen more than once but under ten times. The chain combines TRBV20-1 with TRBJ1-5; 7 nucleotides match TRBD1. This CDR3 is 14 amino acids long. The junction had 7 bases not matched to a gene; V was cut back by 1 base and J by 7 bases. The germline CDR1 and CDR2 sequences are DFQATT and SNEGSKA (reference sequence). The CDR3 reads CSARADRVNQPQHF. The CDR3 DNA sequence: TGCAGTGCTAGAGCAGACAGGGTTAACCAGCCCCAGCATTTT.

The chain has TRBV21-1 and TRBJ2-6; TRBD1 is the table's D call and was not checked against the DNA. TRBV21-1 is a pseudogene locus. This CDR3 is built from 18 residues. CDR3 region: CASSNLGTGRAGANVLTF. In DNA, the CDR3 is TGTGCCAGCAGCAACCTAGGGACAGGGAGGGCTGGGGCCAACGTCCTGACTTTC.

This clonotype occurred a few times. CDR3 nucleotides: TGTGCCAGCGGGGTTTCGAGTAGAGCTTTCTTT. It translates to CASGVSSRAFF. This chain joins TRBV27 and TRBJ1-1; D gene ambiguous. This CDR3 contains 11 residues. Germline values: CDR1 MNHEY, CDR2 SMNVEV (reference sequence). With 8 bases removed from V and 10 bases from J, the gap between germline ends came to 14 bases.

The chain links TRBV12-3 or TRBV12-4 to TRBJ2-1; D may be TRBD2 (5 bases). This CDR3 region has 11 residues. Trimming shortened V by 2 bases and J by 12 bases, and 8 bases separated the two germline ends. The CDR3 bases are TGTGCCAGCAGTTTAACCGAGGGGCAGTTCTTC. This encodes CASSLTEGQFF.

The V gene is TRBV10-3, the J gene TRBJ1-4, with TRBD1 matching 8 bases. In germline, CDR1 is ENHRY, CDR2 SYGVKD. The CDR3 has 13 residues. V shed 4 bases, J shed 8 bases, and the junction held 3 bases outside the gene matches. DNA for the CDR3: TGTGCCATCAGTGCCCGGGACAGGGAAAAACTGTTTTTT. Its translation is CAISARDREKLFF.

The chain employs TRBV6-1 and TRBJ1-2; 7 bases agree with TRBD1. V shed 8 bases, J shed 5 bases, and the junction held 8 bases outside the gene matches. Germline V gives CDR1 MNHNS, CDR2 SASEGT. The CDR3 spans 13 residues. The CDR3 is CASLAGTAYGYTF. The CDR3 region has the DNA TGTGCCAGCCTTGCTGGGACAGCTTATGGCTACACCTTC.

This clonotype was seen once. The chain recombines TRBV7-9 with TRBJ1-2; TRBD1 might be the D (5 bases). The CDR3 is 14 amino acids. V was shortened by 2 bases and J by 4 bases, with 11 bases between the two germline ends. The germline CDR1 and CDR2 sequences are SEHNR and FQNEAQ (reference sequence). Written as DNA, the CDR3 is TGTGCCAGCAGCTTAATCAGGGAGGCCTATGGCTACACCTTC. Translated, it gives CASSLIREAYGYTF.

This chain connects TRBV3-1 to TRBJ1-5, with 7 bases matching TRBD1. Germline V CDR1 and CDR2: LGHDT, YNNKEL (reference sequence). This CDR3 is 17 amino acids long. V trimming: 0 bases; J trimming: 0 bases; junction bases outside the gene matches: 5. CDR3 nucleotide sequence: TGTGCCAGCAGCCAAGATAGGACAGGATATAGCAATCAGCCCCAGCATTTT. It translates to CASSQDRTGYSNQPQHF.

This clonotype was seen only a few times. This sequence joins TRBV19 and TRBJ2-2, with D possibly being TRBD1 (6 bases). Trimming pared 6 bases from V and 7 bases from J, leaving 18 bases between. The CDR3 loop spans 15 amino acids. Germline CDR1 is LNHDA and CDR2 is SQIVND (reference sequence). The DNA of the CDR3 is TGTGCCAGTAGGAATCCGCAGGGGCTCCACGGGGAGCTGTTTTTT. This codes for CASRNPQGLHGELFF.

This clonotype was observed a handful of times. The chain recombines TRBV18 with TRBJ2-1, with 7 bases fitting TRBD1. CDR3 length equals 16 residues. J was trimmed by 4 bases and V by 6 bases; bases with no gene match: 12. The germline V gene has CDR1 KGHSH and CDR2 LQKENI. The CDR3 sequence is CASSSDRTWMYNEQFF. As DNA, the CDR3 is TGTGCCAGCTCGTCGGACAGGACCTGGATGTACAATGAGCAGTTCTTC.

The chain uses TRBV20-1 and TRBJ1-1; D gene ambiguous. Germline loops: CDR1 DFQATT, CDR2 SNEGSKA (reference sequence). Trimming took 3 bases from V and 0 from J, leaving 8 bases between them. This CDR3 is 13 amino acids long. For the CDR3, the DNA is TGCAGTGCTAGTCGTTCAGTGAACACTGAAGCTTTCTTT. Protein sequence: CSASRSVNTEAFF.

This clonotype occurred a few times. The rearrangement uses TRBV7-6 and TRBJ2-1, with a possible D match to TRBD2 (6 bases). The germline V and J ends were trimmed by 1 base and 4 bases, with 11 bases remaining between them. Germline lookup yields CDR1 SGHVS and CDR2 FNYEAQ. The CDR3 has 15 residues. The CDR3 protein is CASSLVLAKYNEQFF. CDR3 coding DNA: TGTGCCAGCAGCTTAGTACTAGCTAAGTACAATGAGCAGTTCTTC.

This clonotype was detected a few times. The chain combines TRBV3-1 with TRBJ2-7; TRBD2 aligns across 12 bases. The CDR3 has 15 amino acids. Germline V CDR1 and CDR2: LGHDT, YNNKEL (reference sequence). Trimming took 3 bases from V and 5 from J; bases not matched to a gene: 5. In nucleotides, the CDR3 is TGTGCCAGCAGCCAGCGACTAGCGGGAGTTCACGAGCAGTACTTC. It yields the protein CASSQRLAGVHEQYF.

The sample holds a few counts of this clonotype. CDR3 bases: TGTGCCAGTGGCCCCGGGACTAGCGGGGGGCCAGGAACGCAGTATTTT. Translating it yields CASGPGTSGGPGTQYF. The V gene is TRBV6-5, the J gene TRBJ2-3; 15 bases align to TRBD2. The CDR3 sequence is 16 residues long. The trim removed 9 bases at V and 9 bases at J, leaving 13 bases unmatched. Looked up from germline, CDR1 is MNHEY and CDR2 is SVGAGI.

This chain uses TRBV7-3 with TRBJ2-1, with TRBD1 matching 12 bases. In germline, CDR1 is SGHTA, CDR2 FQGTGA. The CDR3 runs to 15 residues. Trimming at V came to 5 bases and at J to 8 bases, leaving 7 bases not matched to a gene. The CDR3 sequence: CASSIQGTGGDEQFF. CDR3 nucleotides: TGTGCCAGCAGCATACAGGGGACAGGGGGCGATGAGCAGTTCTTC.

The CDR3 bases are TGTGCCAGCAAGGCCGGGGGGATAAACAATGAGCAGTTCTTC. Its protein product is CASKAGGINNEQFF. The rearrangement joins TRBV7-9 to TRBJ2-1; 7 nucleotides align to TRBD2. Germline CDR1 is SEHNR and CDR2 is FQNEAQ (reference sequence). V dropped 7 bases and J dropped 5; count of bases not matched to a gene: 8. This CDR3 has 14 residues.